The rows below give T cell receptor beta chains drawn from one sample of a study of blood T cells in healthy people across ages. TCRdb used MiXCR to reprocess the 5' RACE reads, holding one entry per CDR3 protein. Here the sample spans about 640,000 distinct CDR3 sequences, roughly three fifths being singletons. The sequenced sample was blood. Source of these receptors: a man aged 60 to 75 in good health. Both conserved end residues are part of each CDR3. Each record gives: V gene, J gene, CDR3 protein.

v_call: TRBV6-1; j_call: TRBJ1-2; cdr3_aa: CASSLPGPDYGYTF
v_call: TRBV29-1; j_call: TRBJ2-3; cdr3_aa: CSVEGGDTQYF
v_call: TRBV3-1; j_call: TRBJ1-6; cdr3_aa: CASSLQGSGNSPLHF
v_call: TRBV5-1; j_call: TRBJ2-1; cdr3_aa: CASSLEAGGLNEQFF
v_call: TRBV3-1; j_call: TRBJ2-5; cdr3_aa: CASSQSSWEETQYF
v_call: TRBV5-1; j_call: TRBJ2-1; cdr3_aa: CASSALGGGSYNEQFF
v_call: TRBV5-5; j_call: TRBJ1-5; cdr3_aa: CASSLEWRGGYQPQHF
v_call: TRBV4-1; j_call: TRBJ2-1; cdr3_aa: CASSRSGTGGDYNEQFF
v_call: TRBV6-1; j_call: TRBJ1-1; cdr3_aa: CASSVGQENTEAFF
v_call: TRBV18; j_call: TRBJ2-6; cdr3_aa: CASSPYTGGTGANVLTF
v_call: TRBV4-1; j_call: TRBJ2-7; cdr3_aa: CASSPRPPTTVVTYEQYF
v_call: TRBV18; j_call: TRBJ1-5; cdr3_aa: CASSVGGTSSNQPQHF
v_call: TRBV7-2; j_call: TRBJ2-5; cdr3_aa: CASSRGLAGGSVQETQYF
v_call: TRBV20-1; j_call: TRBJ1-5; cdr3_aa: CSGRIGNQPQHF
v_call: TRBV6-6; j_call: TRBJ1-6; cdr3_aa: CASSYSDGGTPLHF
v_call: TRBV12-3/TRBV12-4; j_call: TRBJ2-1; cdr3_aa: CASSLNSGGTNEQFF
v_call: TRBV20-1; j_call: TRBJ1-1; cdr3_aa: CSASLGGDNTEAFF
v_call: TRBV9; j_call: TRBJ2-5; cdr3_aa: CASSATSGAPTQETQYF
v_call: TRBV29-1; j_call: TRBJ2-1; cdr3_aa: CSVPRDRTIDNEQFF
v_call: TRBV3-1; j_call: TRBJ2-2; cdr3_aa: CASSQGRATGELFF
v_call: TRBV10-3; j_call: TRBJ1-2; cdr3_aa: CAISGQGDDNYGYTF
v_call: TRBV7-2; j_call: TRBJ2-5; cdr3_aa: CASSLGWTQETQYF
v_call: TRBV20-1; j_call: TRBJ2-7; cdr3_aa: CSARDTSGGSYEQYF
v_call: TRBV12-3/TRBV12-4; j_call: NA; cdr3_aa: CASSRTDSYYEQYF
v_call: TRBV28; j_call: TRBJ1-1; cdr3_aa: CASSPLTGRAEAFF
v_call: TRBV20-1; j_call: TRBJ2-5; cdr3_aa: CSAHRIAGQETQYF
v_call: TRBV10-2; j_call: TRBJ1-5; cdr3_aa: CASSGAAVMPQHF
v_call: TRBV2; j_call: TRBJ1-6; cdr3_aa: CASSEEAYSPLHF
v_call: TRBV29-1; j_call: TRBJ2-5; cdr3_aa: CSVEFTGVETQYF
v_call: TRBV5-1; j_call: TRBJ2-3; cdr3_aa: CASSHRDGNASGGADTQYF
v_call: TRBV20-1; j_call: TRBJ2-3; cdr3_aa: CSARRGGITDTQYF
v_call: TRBV15; j_call: TRBJ2-5; cdr3_aa: CATSRARETQYF
v_call: TRBV10-3; j_call: TRBJ1-1; cdr3_aa: CAINSGGDTEAFF
v_call: TRBV9; j_call: TRBJ2-3; cdr3_aa: CASSVDYPTSTDTQYF
v_call: TRBV2; j_call: TRBJ2-5; cdr3_aa: CASREGTQYF
v_call: TRBV10-1; j_call: TRBJ2-5; cdr3_aa: CASSDTETGFETQYF
v_call: TRBV21-1; j_call: TRBJ1-5; cdr3_aa: CASSRVGPYQPQHF
v_call: TRBV11-1; j_call: TRBJ2-5; cdr3_aa: CASSFGQGYTQETQYF
v_call: TRBV5-1; j_call: NA; cdr3_aa: CASSLARRWETQYF
v_call: TRBV14; j_call: TRBJ2-5; cdr3_aa: CASSRRGRETQYF
v_call: TRBV7-9; j_call: TRBJ1-6; cdr3_aa: CASRRVGTYNSPLHF
v_call: TRBV29-1; j_call: TRBJ2-3; cdr3_aa: CSVETSGADTQYF
v_call: TRBV12-3/TRBV12-4; j_call: TRBJ1-2; cdr3_aa: CASSYRETGFNYGYTF
v_call: TRBV6-2/TRBV6-3; j_call: TRBJ1-1; cdr3_aa: CASSYEGTWAEAFF
v_call: TRBV12-3/TRBV12-4; j_call: TRBJ1-2; cdr3_aa: CASSSGEYGYTF
v_call: TRBV29-1; j_call: TRBJ2-5; cdr3_aa: CSVEDWKTQYF
v_call: TRBV27; j_call: TRBJ2-1; cdr3_aa: CASGPVGPQGNEQFF
v_call: TRBV10-3; j_call: TRBJ1-1; cdr3_aa: CAIRRENTEAFF
v_call: TRBV12-5; j_call: TRBJ2-1; cdr3_aa: CASGLWDNEQFF
v_call: TRBV24-1; j_call: TRBJ1-2; cdr3_aa: CATSDTTGNYGYTF
v_call: TRBV12-3/TRBV12-4; j_call: TRBJ1-5; cdr3_aa: CASSLARDEAQHF
v_call: TRBV20-1; j_call: TRBJ1-2; cdr3_aa: CSAGGGTNYGYTF